This TCR beta chain was captured in a study of T cell repertoires in cytomegalovirus infection. Study in general: An indication of both CMV infection and matching HLA type came from public TCR beta signatures.

Overall study results and limits: Totalled public TCR beta family frequency picked out people who carried CMV plus the relevant HLA. It was HLA-C-restricted CMV-specific TCR beta clonotypes that dominated the response ex vivo.

This clonotype was counted once. Its antigen is undetermined. TCRdb reprocessed the reads with MiXCR, giving one entry per CDR3 protein. The sample carries around 900,000 distinct CDR3 sequences, approximately 30% recorded once. The receptor was isolated from a human donor in good health (CMV status not recorded). Some clones in this sample may be carry-over from other donors' samples. The specimen comprised cultured CD8+ T cells from PBMCs, sampled from culture after CMV antigen stimulation.

CDR3 residues: CASSKIRGRGYGYTF. As DNA, the CDR3 is TGTGCCAGTAGTAAGATCCGGGGGCGCGGCTATGGCTACACCTTC. The J gene is TRBJ1-2, the V gene TRBV19; D is possibly TRBD1 (6 bases). This CDR3 region has 15 residues. V was trimmed by 4 bases and J by 4 bases, leaving 16 bases between them. From germline, CDR1 is LNHDA and CDR2 SQIVND (reference sequence).